The clone carrying this T cell receptor beta chain turned up a few times. In germline, CDR1 is SGHTS, CDR2 YDEGEE. CDR3 length: 15 residues. The V and J ends lost 4 bases and 4 bases, in that order; junction bases with no gene match: 4. Methods used by the authors: Reference gene primer amplification gave nucleated cell count estimates. TCRdb's copy holds only in-frame clones and misses some; the assay was immunoSEQ multiplex PCR. That table furnishes V, J and clone size, whereas the DNA furnished D and trimming. The top ten clones hold 1.2% of a sample with approximately 90,000 clones, around 80% of them seen once. This entry comes from a study of blood T cell repertoires in COVID-19. Study at large: There were acute and convalescent COVID-19 samples, and they came from the United States, Italy and Spain. T cells, B-cell-depleted T cells, or PBMCs provided the cDNA or gDNA that served as material.

This chain uses TRBV5-8 with TRBJ2-2; TRBD1 matches 10 bases. The clonotype comes from an elderly woman with acute or convalescent COVID-19. Specimen: peripheral blood. CDR3 sequence reads: CASSKGQGSTGELFF. CDR3 DNA sequence: TGTGCCAGCAGCAAGGGACAGGGGAGCACCGGGGAGCTGTTTTTT.